One and the same sample provided the 30 T cell receptor beta chains below, sequenced in a study of human T cells and chemical hapten exposure. Time point of the sample: patch test 2, 6 weeks after DPC sensitization. Treatment denoted: therapeutic diphenylcyclopropenone sensitization with weekly scalp DPC. TCRdb fed the RACE reads into MiXCR, producing one record per CDR3 protein. The profile covers 80,000 to 95,000 distinct CDR3 sequences, with more than 9% appearing a single time and around 1.4% taken by the ten largest. The sequencing used whole blood, collected in connection with sensitization to the hapten diphenylcyclopropenone (DPC). Source of these receptors: a man aged 18 to 29 with alopecia areata. Some clones in this sample may be carry-over from other donors' samples.

Many counts were recorded for this clonotype. This sequence joins TRBV28 and TRBJ1-4; 10 nucleotides line up with TRBD1. Germline CDR1 reads MDHEN; CDR2 reads SYDVKM. The ends lost 6 bases at V and 5 bases at J; junction bases unmatched: 3. The CDR3 spans 14 residues. For the CDR3, the DNA is TGTGCCAGCAGGGCGGACAGGGGGAATGAAAAACTGTTTTTT. It is translated as CASRADRGNEKLFF.

In this sample, this clonotype turned up many times. The CDR3 DNA sequence: TGTGCCAGCAGTTCCACCGGGACAGGGGTCAATCAGCCCCAGCATTTT. Residues: CASSSTGTGVNQPQHF. This chain uses TRBV6-2 or TRBV6-3 with TRBJ1-5; 10 bases align to TRBD1. The CDR3 is 16 amino acids. Trimming cost V 4 bases and J 3 bases; bases outside gene matches: 6. The germline gives CDR1 MNHEY, CDR2 SVGEGT.

In regard to this clonotype: One end of the junction varies from germline; a read error may be responsible. The CDR3 loop reads CRHTGELFF. The CDR3 DNA follows: TGTCGGCACACCGGGGAGCTGTTTTTT. The rearrangement uses TRBV29-1 and TRBJ2-2; D uncertain. The CDR3 spans 9 residues. CDR1 is SQVTM and CDR2 is ANQGSEA in the germline V gene.

V gene TRBV7-2 combines with J gene TRBJ1-6; 7 bases line up with TRBD1. CDR3 size: 18 residues. Germline V gene lookup returns CDR1 SGHTA and CDR2 FQGNSA. J lost 10 bases, V lost 0 bases, and 15 bases had no gene match. The CDR3 here is CASSLALDRVRLGSPLHF. DNA of the CDR3: TGTGCCAGCAGCTTAGCGCTAGACAGGGTTAGACTAGGGTCACCCCTCCACTTT. Based on the CDR3 plus reference TRBV7-2 and TRBJ1-6, the full variable domain is GAGVSQSPSNKVTEKGKDVELRCDPISGHTALYWYRQSLGQGLEFLIYFQGNSAPDKSGLPSDRFSAERTGGSVSTLTIQRTQQEDSAVYLCASSLALDRVRLGSPLHFGNGTRLTVT.

This clonotype came up many times. This chain connects TRBV5-6 to TRBJ1-2; maybe TRBD1 (5 bases). V shed 0 bases and J shed 8 bases, with 14 bases lying between them. CDR1 and CDR2 (germline): SGHDT, YYEEEE. CDR3 length: 14 amino acids. In DNA form, the CDR3 reads TGTGCCAGCAGCTTGGTAGGGACCGGTGGAGGCTACACCTTC. Its protein product is CASSLVGTGGGYTF.

The J gene is TRBJ1-4, the V gene TRBV5-5; D remains unclear. The CDR3 runs 15 residues. The germline gives CDR1 SGHKS, CDR2 YYEKEE (reference sequence). Trimming cost V 4 bases and J 8 bases, with 18 bases left between them. This CDR3 is CASSPPRGRSEKLFF. The DNA of the CDR3 is TGTGCCAGCAGCCCCCCTCGGGGAAGGAGCGAAAAACTGTTTTTT.

The table lists this clonotype with many counts. The V call is TRBV20-1, the J call TRBJ2-2; weak D call: TRBD1 (5 bases). V lost 6 bases to trimming and J lost 0 bases, with 20 bases between them. Germline V gene lookup returns CDR1 DFQATT and CDR2 SNEGSKA (reference sequence). The CDR3 contains 17 residues. The CDR3 DNA follows: TGCAGTGCAAGGGGTTTTTTCGGGTCAGCGAACACCGGGGAGCTGTTTTTT. The encoded protein is CSARGFFGSANTGELFF.

This clonotype was recorded many times. The chain combines TRBV5-5 with TRBJ1-4, with D uncertain. Germline values: CDR1 SGHKS, CDR2 YYEKEE (reference sequence). V gave up 4 bases and J gave up 5 bases, with 12 bases separating them. The CDR3 covers 14 residues. CDR3 residues: CASSPTGLNEKLFF. The CDR3 DNA reads as TGTGCCAGCAGCCCGACGGGCCTAAATGAAAAACTGTTTTTT.

In regard to this clonotype: This is likely a read error, given that the CDR3 carries no conserved phenylalanine or tryptophan at its end. J is TRBJ1-6 and V is TRBV20-1; TRBD1 matches at 8 bases. Trimming cost V 6 bases and J 5 bases; bases outside gene matches: 6. Looked up from germline, CDR1 is DFQATT and CDR2 is SNEGSKA (reference sequence). The CDR3 length is 14 residues. The CDR3 loop reads CSAVPGGNNSPLHL. CDR3 nucleotides: TGCAGTGCGGTACCAGGGGGCAATAATTCACCCCTCCACCTT.

The V call is TRBV4-1, the J call TRBJ1-5; 9 bases map to TRBD1. The length of the CDR3 is 15 residues. Germline values: CDR1 MGHRA, CDR2 YSYEKL. V gave up 6 bases and J gave up 2 bases; unmatched junction bases: 5. The CDR3, as DNA: TGCGCCAGCAGGGAAACAGGGGGCGGCAATCAGCCCCAGCATTTT. Residues: CASRETGGGNQPQHF.

This clonotype has just a few counts. This chain joins TRBV28 and TRBJ1-3, with D unresolved. Germline V gene lookup returns CDR1 MDHEN and CDR2 SYDVKM. CDR3 length: 12 amino acids. The V end lost 6 bases, the J end lost 5 bases, and 8 bases lay between the germline ends. Written as DNA, the CDR3 is TGTGCCAGCAGGGGAGATAGAAACACCATATATTTT. Residues: CASRGDRNTIYF. The whole variable domain, filled in from reference TRBV28 and TRBJ1-3, reads DVKVTQSSRYLVKRTGEKVFLECVQDMDHENMFWYRQDPGLGLRLIYFSYDVKMKEKGDIPEGYSVSREKKERFSLILESASTNQTSMYLCASRGDRNTIYFGEGSWLTVV.

The chain links TRBV6-2 or TRBV6-3 to TRBJ2-6; D tentatively fits TRBD1 or TRBD2 (5 bases each). Between the trimmed V and J ends, which lost 2 bases and 1 base, there was a span of 12 bases. This CDR3 spans 17 amino acids. Germline V CDR1 and CDR2: MNHEY, SVGEGT. The CDR3 region is CASSYPGRESGANVLTF. CDR3 in DNA: TGTGCCAGCAGTTACCCGGGACGGGAATCTGGGGCCAACGTCCTGACTTTC.

This clonotype has a handful of counts. The gene calls are TRBV2 and TRBJ1-3, with a tentative D call TRBD1 (5 bases). The germline V gene encodes CDR1 SNHLY and CDR2 FYNNEI. CDR3 length: 13 amino acids. V lost 9 bases and J lost 0, with 9 bases in between. The CDR3: CARGATSGNTIYF. The CDR3 DNA sequence: TGTGCCAGAGGGGCGACCTCTGGAAACACCATATATTTT.

This clonotype has only a few counts. The chain is built from TRBV6-6 and TRBJ2-2, with D possibly matching TRBD2 (5 bases). Trimming pared 5 bases from V and 3 bases from J, leaving 16 bases between. From germline, CDR1 is MNHNY and CDR2 SVGAGI (reference sequence). The CDR3 spans 16 residues. CDR3 sequence: CASSKKGGSHTGELFF. The CDR3, as DNA: TGTGCCAGCAGTAAAAAAGGAGGATCCCACACCGGGGAGCTGTTTTTT.

The rearrangement uses TRBV6-2 or TRBV6-3 and TRBJ1-1; the D is unclear. Germline values: CDR1 MNHEY, CDR2 SVGEGT. The length of the CDR3 is 14 residues. V was clipped by 0 bases and J by 3 bases, with 8 bases between them. CDR3 loop: CASSYSIWYTEAFF. The CDR3 nucleotides read TGTGCCAGCAGTTACTCGATTTGGTACACTGAAGCTTTCTTT.

The J gene is TRBJ1-2, the V gene TRBV29-1; 7 positions match TRBD1. This CDR3 is built from 16 residues. The germline V gene encodes CDR1 SQVTM and CDR2 ANQGSEA. With V trimmed by 5 bases and J by 4 bases, 16 bases remained unmatched. The CDR3 region has the DNA TGCAGCGTTCGAGGGGGACAGATCGTGGGGCCCTATGGCTACACCTTC. It codes for CSVRGGQIVGPYGYTF.

This chain joins TRBV6-2 or TRBV6-3 and TRBJ2-7, with 8 bases matching TRBD2. Per the germline V gene, CDR1 is MNHEY and CDR2 is SVGEGT. This CDR3 spans 15 amino acids. Trimming removed 2 bases from V and 2 bases from J; junction bases left unmatched: 5. For the CDR3, the DNA is TGTGCCAGCAGTTACGGAGCGGGGGTACCCTACGAGCAGTACTTC. It is translated as CASSYGAGVPYEQYF.

This clonotype came up a few times. The chain couples TRBV5-1 to TRBJ1-1; 9 nucleotides match TRBD1. The V gene's germline CDR1 is SGHRS and CDR2 YFSETQ. V shed 0 bases and J 5 bases; nucleotides not matched to a gene: 8. There are 16 residues in the CDR3. CDR3 DNA sequence: TGCGCCAGCAGCTTGGTCGTGACAGGGGGAAATACTGAAGCTTTCTTT. This encodes CASSLVVTGGNTEAFF.

This rearrangement joins TRBV18 to TRBJ2-7; 11 nucleotides line up with TRBD1. The V gene's germline CDR1 is KGHSH and CDR2 LQKENI. CDR3 size: 15 residues. The junction had 5 bases not matched to a gene; V was cut back by 3 bases and J by 4 bases. CDR3 amino acids: CASSPGTGGSYEQYF. For the CDR3, the DNA is TGTGCCAGCTCACCCGGGACAGGGGGTTCGTACGAGCAGTACTTC.

V is TRBV5-6 and J is TRBJ2-4; D not certain. Germline V lookup: CDR1 SGHDT, CDR2 YYEEEE. The CDR3 is made up of 15 amino acids. The V end was cut by 0 bases, the J end by 0 bases, with 7 bases between. The CDR3 protein is CASSLVQLAKNIQYF. The CDR3 DNA is TGTGCCAGCAGCTTGGTACAGCTAGCCAAAAACATTCAGTACTTC. Full variable domain (rest looked up from reference TRBV5-6 and TRBJ2-4): DAGVTQSPTHLIKTRGQQVTLRCSPKSGHDTVSWYQQALGQGPQFIFQYYEEEERQRGNFPDRFSGHQFPNYSSELNVNALLLGDSALYLCASSLVQLAKNIQYFGAGTRLSVL.

The chain joins TRBV5-1 to TRBJ1-4, with TRBD1 identical over 7 bases. V lost 3 bases and J lost 5; bases outside the gene matches: 7. Germline values: CDR1 SGHRS, CDR2 YFSETQ. The CDR3 contains 15 residues. CDR3 DNA: TGCGCCAGCAGCTCCCGAGGCAGGGGGAATGAAAAACTGTTTTTT. Residues: CASSSRGRGNEKLFF.

The chain recombines TRBV7-6 with TRBJ2-7; TRBD2 matches 8 bases. The length of the CDR3 is 15 residues. The junction had 6 bases not matched to a gene; V was cut back by 5 bases and J by 0 bases. Germline V gene lookup returns CDR1 SGHVS and CDR2 FNYEAQ. The CDR3 here is CASSLRGGSSYEQYF. CDR3 bases: TGTGCCAGCAGCCTTCGGGGGGGCAGCTCCTACGAGCAGTACTTC.

The chain joins TRBV29-1 to TRBJ1-1; 7 nucleotides line up with TRBD1. CDR1 is SQVTM and CDR2 is ANQGSEA in the germline V gene. The CDR3 covers 12 residues. V was clipped by 6 bases and J by 7 bases; unmatched bases: 8. DNA for the CDR3: TGCAGCGTCCCGGAGGGGGCTGATGAAGCTTTCTTT. Translated, it gives CSVPEGADEAFF.

The chain has TRBV9 and TRBJ2-1; the D is unclear. The V gene lost 0 bases and the J gene lost 6 bases, with 4 bases spanning the gap. Germline CDR1 and CDR2: SGDLS and YYNGEE. This CDR3 has 12 residues. CDR3 amino acids: CASSVVFNEQFF. Here the CDR3 DNA reads TGTGCCAGCAGCGTAGTTTTCAATGAGCAGTTCTTC.

This chain connects TRBV20-1 to TRBJ1-3; D gene unclear. This CDR3 is built from 13 residues. Between the trimmed V and J ends, which lost 6 bases and 2 bases, there was a span of 11 bases. Germline loops: CDR1 DFQATT, CDR2 SNEGSKA (reference sequence). The CDR3 here is CSAERDPGNTIYF. The CDR3 coding sequence is TGCAGTGCCGAGAGGGATCCTGGAAACACCATATATTTT.

The chain joins TRBV19 to TRBJ2-7, with a weak D call TRBD1 (6 bases). V lost 3 bases and J 3 bases, leaving 18 bases between the germline ends. Germline CDR1 and CDR2: LNHDA and SQIVND (reference sequence). The CDR3 is 16 amino acids. The CDR3 DNA follows: TGTGCCAGTAGTATGATTAGGACAGCAGGTTACTACGAGCAGTACTTC. Its protein product is CASSMIRTAGYYEQYF.

The chain combines TRBV9 with TRBJ2-4; D not certain. V lost 8 bases and J lost 0, with 9 bases in between. The CDR3 loop spans 13 amino acids. From germline, CDR1 is SGDLS and CDR2 YYNGEE. CDR3 sequence reads: CARPPIAKNIQYF. DNA of the CDR3: TGTGCCAGACCCCCAATAGCCAAAAACATTCAGTACTTC.

This clonotype was picked up many times. The chain recombines TRBV6-1 with TRBJ2-3, with 7 bases identical to TRBD1. The ends lost 4 bases at V and 5 bases at J; junction bases unmatched: 6. The germline CDR1 and CDR2 sequences are MNHNS and SASEGT. The CDR3 is made up of 14 amino acids. Here the CDR3 reads CASSGNRGGDTQYF. The CDR3 nucleotides are TGTGCCAGCAGTGGAAACAGGGGTGGAGATACGCAGTATTTT.

In its sample, this clonotype was seen a few times. V gene TRBV11-2 combines with J gene TRBJ2-5; D is undetermined. The CDR3 totals 13 residues. Germline CDR1 SGHAT, CDR2 FQNNGV. Trimming took off 1 base at V and 4 bases at J, with 7 bases between the two ends. DNA for the CDR3: TGTGCCAGCAGCTTAGCGAGTCGAGAGACCCAGTACTTC. Amino acid sequence: CASSLASRETQYF.

For this clonotype: The conserved phenylalanine or tryptophan normally closing the CDR3 is absent here, so this likely arose from a read error. The gene calls are TRBV6-2 or TRBV6-3 and TRBJ2-3; tentatively, D is TRBD2 (5 bases). CDR1 MNHEY and CDR2 SVGEGT come from the germline V gene. Trimming stripped 0 bases from V and 2 bases from J, with 15 bases between. The CDR3 sequence is 17 residues long. In nucleotides, the CDR3 is TGTGCCAGCAGTTACTCGAGCCTAGCACGACACACAGATACGCAGTATATT. It encodes CASSYSSLARHTDTQYI.